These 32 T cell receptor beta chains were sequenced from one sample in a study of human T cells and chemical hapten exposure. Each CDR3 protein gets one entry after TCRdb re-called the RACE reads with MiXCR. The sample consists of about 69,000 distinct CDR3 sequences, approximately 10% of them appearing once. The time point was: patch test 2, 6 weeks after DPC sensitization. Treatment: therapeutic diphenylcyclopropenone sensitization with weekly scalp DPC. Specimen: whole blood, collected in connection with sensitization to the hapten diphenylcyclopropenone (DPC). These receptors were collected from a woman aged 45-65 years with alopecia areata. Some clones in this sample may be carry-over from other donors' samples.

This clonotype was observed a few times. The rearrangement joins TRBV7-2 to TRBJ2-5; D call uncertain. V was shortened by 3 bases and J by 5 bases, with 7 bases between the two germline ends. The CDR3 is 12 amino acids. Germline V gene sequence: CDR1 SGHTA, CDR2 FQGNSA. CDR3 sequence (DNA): TGTGCCAGCAGCTTGCCTTCCGAGACCCAGTACTTC. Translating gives CASSLPSETQYF. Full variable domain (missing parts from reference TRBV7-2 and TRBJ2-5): GAGVSQSPSNKVTEKGKDVELRCDPISGHTALYWYRQSLGQGLEFLIYFQGNSAPDKSGLPSDRFSAERTGGSVSTLTIQRTQQEDSAVYLCASSLPSETQYFGPGTRLLVL.

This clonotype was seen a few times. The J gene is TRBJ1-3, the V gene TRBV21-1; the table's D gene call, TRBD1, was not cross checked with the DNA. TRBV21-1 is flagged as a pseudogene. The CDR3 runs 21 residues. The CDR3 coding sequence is TGTGCCAGCAGCAAAGACCCCCCTTTCGGGACGGCGTCGAGCTCTGGAAACACCATATATTTT. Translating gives CASSKDPPFGTASSSGNTIYF.

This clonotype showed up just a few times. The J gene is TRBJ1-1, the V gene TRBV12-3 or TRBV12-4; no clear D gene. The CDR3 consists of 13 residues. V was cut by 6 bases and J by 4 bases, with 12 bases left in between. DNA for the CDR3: TGTGCCAGCAGACCTACCTCGGGCACTGAAGCTTTCTTT. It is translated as CASRPTSGTEAFF.

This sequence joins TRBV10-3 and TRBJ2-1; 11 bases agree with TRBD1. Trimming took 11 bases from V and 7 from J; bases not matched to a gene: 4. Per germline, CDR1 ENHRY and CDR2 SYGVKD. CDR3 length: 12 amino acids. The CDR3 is CAVGQGGNEQFF. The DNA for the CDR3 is TGTGCCGTGGGACAGGGGGGGAATGAGCAGTTCTTC.

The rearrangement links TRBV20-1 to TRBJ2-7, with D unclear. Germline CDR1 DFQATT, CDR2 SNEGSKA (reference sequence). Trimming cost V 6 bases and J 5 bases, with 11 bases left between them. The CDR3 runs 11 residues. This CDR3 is CSARRVNEQYF. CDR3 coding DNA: TGCAGTGCCCGCAGAGTTAACGAGCAGTACTTC.

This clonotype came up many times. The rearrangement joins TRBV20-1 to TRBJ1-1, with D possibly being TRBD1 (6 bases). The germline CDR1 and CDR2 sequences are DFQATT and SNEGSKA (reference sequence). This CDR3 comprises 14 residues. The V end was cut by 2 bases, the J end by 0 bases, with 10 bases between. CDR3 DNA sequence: TGCAGTGCTAGAACGGGACACATGAACACTGAAGCTTTCTTT. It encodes CSARTGHMNTEAFF.

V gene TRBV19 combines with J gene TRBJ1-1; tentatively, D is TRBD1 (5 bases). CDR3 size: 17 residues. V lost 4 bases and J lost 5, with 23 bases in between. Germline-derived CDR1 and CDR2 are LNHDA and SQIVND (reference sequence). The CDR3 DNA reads TGTGCCAGTAGTAGCTTGGGTACAGGCAACCGGCGAACTGAAGCTTTCTTT. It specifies CASSSLGTGNRRTEAFF.

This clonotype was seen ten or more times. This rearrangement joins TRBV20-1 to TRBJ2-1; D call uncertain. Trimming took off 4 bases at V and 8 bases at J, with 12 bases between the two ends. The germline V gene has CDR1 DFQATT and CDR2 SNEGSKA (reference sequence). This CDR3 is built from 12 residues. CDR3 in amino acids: CSANARMYEQFF. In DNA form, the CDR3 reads TGCAGTGCTAACGCTAGGATGTATGAGCAGTTCTTC.

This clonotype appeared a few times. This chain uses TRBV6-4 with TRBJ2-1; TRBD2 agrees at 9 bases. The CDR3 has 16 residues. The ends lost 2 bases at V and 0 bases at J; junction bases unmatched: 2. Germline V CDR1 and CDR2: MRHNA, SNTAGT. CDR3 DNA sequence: TGTGCCAGCAGTGACAAACTAGCGGGCTCCTACAATGAGCAGTTCTTC. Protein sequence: CASSDKLAGSYNEQFF.

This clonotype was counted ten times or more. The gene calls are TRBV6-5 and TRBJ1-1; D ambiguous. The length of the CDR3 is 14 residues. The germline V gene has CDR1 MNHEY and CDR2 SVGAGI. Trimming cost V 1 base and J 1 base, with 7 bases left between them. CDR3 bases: TGTGCCAGCAGTTACTTGGGGTCGAACACTGAAGCTTTCTTT. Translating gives CASSYLGSNTEAFF.

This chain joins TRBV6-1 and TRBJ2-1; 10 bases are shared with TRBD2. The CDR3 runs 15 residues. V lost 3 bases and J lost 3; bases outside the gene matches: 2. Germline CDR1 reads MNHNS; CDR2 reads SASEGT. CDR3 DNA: TGTGCCAGCAGTGATAGCGGGAGGATCTACAATGAGCAGTTCTTC. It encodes CASSDSGRIYNEQFF.

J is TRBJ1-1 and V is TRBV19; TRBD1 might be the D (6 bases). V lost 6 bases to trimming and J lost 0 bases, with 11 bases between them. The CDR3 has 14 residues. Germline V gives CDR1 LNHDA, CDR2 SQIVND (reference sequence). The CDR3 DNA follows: TGTGCCAGTAGCCAACAGGGCATGAACACTGAAGCTTTCTTT. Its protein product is CASSQQGMNTEAFF.

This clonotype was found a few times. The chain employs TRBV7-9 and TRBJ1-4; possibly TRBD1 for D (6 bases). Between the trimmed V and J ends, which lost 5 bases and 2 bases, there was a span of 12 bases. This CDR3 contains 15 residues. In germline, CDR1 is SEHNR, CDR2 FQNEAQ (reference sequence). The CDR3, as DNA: TGTGCCAGCAGCCATGACGGGGGCACTAATGAAAAACTGTTTTTT. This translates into CASSHDGGTNEKLFF.

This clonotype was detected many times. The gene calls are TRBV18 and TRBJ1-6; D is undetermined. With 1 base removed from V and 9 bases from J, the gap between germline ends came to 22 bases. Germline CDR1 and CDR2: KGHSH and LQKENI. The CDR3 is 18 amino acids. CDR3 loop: CASSPRLTEIGFSSPLHF. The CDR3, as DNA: TGTGCCAGCTCACCACGGCTGACGGAGATCGGCTTCTCTTCACCCCTCCACTTT. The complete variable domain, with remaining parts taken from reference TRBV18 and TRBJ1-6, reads NAGVMQNPRHLVRRRGQEARLRCSPMKGHSHVYWYRQLPEEGLKFMVYLQKENIIDESGMPKERFSAEFPKEGPSILRIQQVVRGDSAAYFCASSPRLTEIGFSSPLHFGNGTRLTVT.

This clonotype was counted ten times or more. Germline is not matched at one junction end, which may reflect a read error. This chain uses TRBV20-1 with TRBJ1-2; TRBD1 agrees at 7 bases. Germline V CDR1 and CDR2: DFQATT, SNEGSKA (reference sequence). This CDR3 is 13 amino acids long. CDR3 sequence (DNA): TGCAGTGCAAGAGGAACAGGGGACTATGGCTACACCTTC. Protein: CSARGTGDYGYTF.

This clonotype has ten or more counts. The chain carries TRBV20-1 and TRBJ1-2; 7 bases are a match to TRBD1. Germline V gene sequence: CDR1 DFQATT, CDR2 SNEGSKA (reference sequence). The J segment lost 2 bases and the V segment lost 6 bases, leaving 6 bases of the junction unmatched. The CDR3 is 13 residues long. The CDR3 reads CSAPEDRNYGYTF. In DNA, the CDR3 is TGCAGTGCCCCAGAGGACAGGAACTATGGCTACACCTTC.

CDR3 residues: CASGREVEEQYF. The CDR3 DNA sequence: TGTGCCAGCGGCAGGGAGGTCGAGGAGCAGTACTTC. The V and J genes are TRBV2 and TRBJ2-7; D is perhaps TRBD2 (6 bases). Trimming left V 8 bases short and J 7 bases short, with 15 bases between. This CDR3 is built from 12 residues. Per the germline V gene, CDR1 is SNHLY and CDR2 is FYNNEI.

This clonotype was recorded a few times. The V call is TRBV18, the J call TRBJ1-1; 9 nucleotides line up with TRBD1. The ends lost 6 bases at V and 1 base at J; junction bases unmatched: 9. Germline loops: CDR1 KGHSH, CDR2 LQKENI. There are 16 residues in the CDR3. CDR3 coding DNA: TGTGCCAGCTCCCGGGACAGGGATCGCAGGAACACTGAAGCTTTCTTT. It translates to CASSRDRDRRNTEAFF.

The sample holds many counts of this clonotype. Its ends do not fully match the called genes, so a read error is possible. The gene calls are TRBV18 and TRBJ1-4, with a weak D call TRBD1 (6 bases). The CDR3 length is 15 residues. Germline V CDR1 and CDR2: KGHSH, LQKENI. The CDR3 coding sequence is TGTGCCAGCTCTCCACTGGGGGCAGTCAATGAAAAACTGTTTTTT. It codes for CASSPLGAVNEKLFF.

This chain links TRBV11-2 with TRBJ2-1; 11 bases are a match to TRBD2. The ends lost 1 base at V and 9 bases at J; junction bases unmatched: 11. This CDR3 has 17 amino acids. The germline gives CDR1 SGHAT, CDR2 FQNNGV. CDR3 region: CASSLVLTSGSLIEQFF. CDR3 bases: TGTGCCAGCAGCTTAGTCTTAACTAGCGGGAGTCTGATTGAGCAGTTCTTC.

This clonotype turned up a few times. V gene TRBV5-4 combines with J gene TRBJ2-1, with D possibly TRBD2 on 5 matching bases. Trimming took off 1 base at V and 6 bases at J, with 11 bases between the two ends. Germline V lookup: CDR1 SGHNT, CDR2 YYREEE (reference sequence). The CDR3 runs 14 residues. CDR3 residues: CASSLRTGLNEQFF. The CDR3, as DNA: TGTGCCAGCAGCTTGCGGACTGGGCTCAATGAGCAGTTCTTC.

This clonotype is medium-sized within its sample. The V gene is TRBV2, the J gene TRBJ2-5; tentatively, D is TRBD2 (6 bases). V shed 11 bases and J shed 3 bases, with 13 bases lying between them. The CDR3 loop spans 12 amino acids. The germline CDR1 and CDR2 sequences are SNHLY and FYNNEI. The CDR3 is CASSRGKETQYF. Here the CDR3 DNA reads TGTGCCTCAAGCCGGGGGAAAGAGACCCAGTACTTC.

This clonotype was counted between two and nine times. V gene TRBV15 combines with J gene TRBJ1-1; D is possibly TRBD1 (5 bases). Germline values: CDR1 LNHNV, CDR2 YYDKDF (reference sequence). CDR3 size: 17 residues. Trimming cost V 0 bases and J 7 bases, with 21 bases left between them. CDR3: CATSRDLAAGRVGEAFF. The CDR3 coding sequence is TGTGCCACCAGCAGAGATCTGGCCGCAGGGCGGGTCGGTGAAGCTTTCTTT.

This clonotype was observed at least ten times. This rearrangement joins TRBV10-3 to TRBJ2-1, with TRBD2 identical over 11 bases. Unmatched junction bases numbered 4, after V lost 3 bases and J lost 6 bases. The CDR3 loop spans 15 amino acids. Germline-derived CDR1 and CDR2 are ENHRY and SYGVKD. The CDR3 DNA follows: TGTGCCATCAGTGAACTAGCGGGAGTCAGCAATGAGCAGTTCTTC. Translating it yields CAISELAGVSNEQFF.

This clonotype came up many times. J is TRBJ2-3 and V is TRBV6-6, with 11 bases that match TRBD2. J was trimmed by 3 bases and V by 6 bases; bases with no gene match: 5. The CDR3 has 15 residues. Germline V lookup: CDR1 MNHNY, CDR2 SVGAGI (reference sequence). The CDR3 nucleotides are TGTGCCAGCAGACTAGCGGGAGTGAGGACAGATACGCAGTATTTT. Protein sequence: CASRLAGVRTDTQYF.

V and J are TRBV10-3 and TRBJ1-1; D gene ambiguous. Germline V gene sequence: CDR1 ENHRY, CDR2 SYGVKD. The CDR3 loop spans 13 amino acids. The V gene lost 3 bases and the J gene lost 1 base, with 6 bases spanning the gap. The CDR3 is CAISDGKNTEAFF. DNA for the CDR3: TGTGCCATCAGTGATGGAAAGAACACTGAAGCTTTCTTT.

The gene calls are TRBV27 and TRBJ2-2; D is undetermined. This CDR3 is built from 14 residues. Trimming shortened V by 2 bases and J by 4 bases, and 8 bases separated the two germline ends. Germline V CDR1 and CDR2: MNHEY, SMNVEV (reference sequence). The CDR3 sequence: CASSLRAGTGELFF. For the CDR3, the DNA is TGTGCCAGCAGTTTAAGGGCCGGCACCGGGGAGCTGTTTTTT.

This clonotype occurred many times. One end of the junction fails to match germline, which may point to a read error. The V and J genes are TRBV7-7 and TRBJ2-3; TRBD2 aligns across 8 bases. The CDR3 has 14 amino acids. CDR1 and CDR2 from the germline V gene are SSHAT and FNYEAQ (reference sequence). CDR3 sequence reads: CASSPSGRGDTQYF. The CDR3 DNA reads TGTGCTAGCAGCCCGAGCGGGAGAGGAGATACGCAGTATTTT.

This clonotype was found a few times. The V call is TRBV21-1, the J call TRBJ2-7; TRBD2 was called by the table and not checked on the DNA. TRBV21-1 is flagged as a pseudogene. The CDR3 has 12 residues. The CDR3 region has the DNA TGTGCCAGCAAAGGGACCTCTCGCGAGCAGCACTTC. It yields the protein CASKGTSREQHF.

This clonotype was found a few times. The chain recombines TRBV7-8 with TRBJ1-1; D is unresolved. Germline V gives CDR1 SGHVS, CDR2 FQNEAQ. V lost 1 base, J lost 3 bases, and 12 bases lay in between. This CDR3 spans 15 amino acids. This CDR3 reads CASSLDAPRDTEAFF. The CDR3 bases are TGTGCCAGCAGCTTAGACGCCCCAAGAGACACTGAAGCTTTCTTT.

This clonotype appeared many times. The CDR3 region is CSVGVTLGTEAFF. The CDR3 DNA reads TGCAGCGTTGGGGTTACTCTGGGCACTGAAGCTTTCTTT. The chain is built from TRBV29-1 and TRBJ1-1; D is unresolved. Trimming shortened V by 4 bases and J by 4 bases, and 13 bases separated the two germline ends. CDR1 SQVTM and CDR2 ANQGSEA come from the germline V gene. The CDR3 runs to 13 residues. Full variable domain (missing parts from reference TRBV29-1 and TRBJ1-1): SAVISQKPSRDICQRGTSLTIQCQVDSQVTMMFWYRQQPGQSLTLIATANQGSEATYESGFVIDKFPISRPNLTFSTLTVSNMSPEDSSIYLCSVGVTLGTEAFFGQGTRLTVV.

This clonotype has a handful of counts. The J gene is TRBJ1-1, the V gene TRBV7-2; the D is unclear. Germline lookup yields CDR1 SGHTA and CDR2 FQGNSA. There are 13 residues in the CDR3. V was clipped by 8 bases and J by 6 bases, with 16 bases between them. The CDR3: CASRGVRVAEAFF. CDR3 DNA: TGTGCCAGCCGAGGAGTTCGGGTCGCTGAAGCTTTCTTT.